Each of the 30 T cell receptor beta chains below was sequenced from the same sample in a study of cytomegalovirus exposure and HLA in healthy donors. With 60 Vbeta and 13 Jbeta primers, the PCR was carried out. Here immunoSEQ multiplex PCR was the method, and the copy in TCRdb shows in-frame clones only, minus some. The sample data list around 140,000 clones. Sequencing used PBMCs. The receptors come from a woman aged 40-49 years in good health and CMV-seronegative.

The chain is built from TRBV7-2 and TRBJ1-4, with a tentative D call TRBD1 (5 bases). Between the trimmed V and J ends, which lost 1 base and 4 bases, there was a span of 7 bases. Germline V gives CDR1 SGHTA, CDR2 FQGNSA. The CDR3 is 14 amino acids. CDR3 DNA sequence: TGTGCCAGCAGCTTAGAGCAGGGTAATGAAAAACTGTTTTTT. It codes for CASSLEQGNEKLFF.

The chain is built from TRBV5-1 and TRBJ1-1; perhaps TRBD1 as D (6 bases). This CDR3 comprises 18 residues. CDR1 is SGHRS, CDR2 YFSETQ, per germline. V gave up 4 bases and J gave up 2 bases, with 24 bases separating them. The CDR3 sequence: CASSLLALQGVINTEAFF. As DNA, the CDR3 is TGCGCCAGCAGCCTCCTCGCGCTACAGGGCGTGATAAACACTGAAGCTTTCTTT.

The gene calls are TRBV10-3 and TRBJ2-3, with unresolved D. Trimming took 7 bases from V and 1 from J, leaving 12 bases between them. Germline V gene data show CDR1 as ENHRY and CDR2 as SYGVKD. The CDR3 extends over 14 amino acids. CDR3 nucleotides: TGTGCCATCACCCGCGTACGTGGCACAGATACGCAGTATTTT. Residues: CAITRVRGTDTQYF.

This chain links TRBV5-8 with TRBJ1-5, with TRBD1 identical over 12 bases. This CDR3 has 15 amino acids. Unmatched junction bases numbered 6, after V lost 4 bases and J lost 7 bases. Germline V gene data show CDR1 as SGHTS and CDR2 as YDEGEE. The CDR3 region has the DNA TGTGCCAGCAGCAAGGGGACAGGGGGCGGCCAGCCCCAGCATTTT. Amino acids: CASSKGTGGGQPQHF.

The chain combines TRBV19 with TRBJ2-7; 9 bases map to TRBD1. With 5 bases clipped from V and 5 bases from J, the junction kept 10 bases outside the gene matches. The CDR3 contains 15 residues. Looked up from germline, CDR1 is LNHDA and CDR2 is SQIVND (reference sequence). CDR3 region: CASSYSGTGINEQYF. The CDR3 DNA follows: TGTGCCAGTAGTTACTCCGGGACAGGGATCAACGAGCAGTACTTC.

The V gene is TRBV5-1, the J gene TRBJ1-1; D is possibly TRBD1 (6 bases). Trimming shortened V by 6 bases and J by 0 bases, and 18 bases separated the two germline ends. The germline V gene encodes CDR1 SGHRS and CDR2 YFSETQ. There are 16 residues in the CDR3. CDR3 in DNA: TGCGCCAGCAAAGAAGAGGGGGGGGTACTGAACACTGAAGCTTTCTTT. Translating gives CASKEEGGVLNTEAFF. Supplemented by reference TRBV5-1 and TRBJ1-1, the full variable domain reads KAGVTQTPRYLIKTRGQQVTLSCSPISGHRSVSWYQQTPGQGLQFLFEYFSETQRNKGNFPGRFSGRQFSNSRSEMNVSTLELGDSALYLCASKEEGGVLNTEAFFGQGTRLTVV.

The chain is built from TRBV7-8 and TRBJ1-2; 9 nucleotides line up with TRBD1. With V trimmed by 4 bases and J by 6 bases, 6 bases remained unmatched. Germline assignment: CDR1 SGHVS and CDR2 FQNEAQ. The CDR3 extends over 14 amino acids. The CDR3 nucleotides are TGTGCCAGCAGCTCCATCGACAGGGGGGATGGCTACACCTTC. Residues: CASSSIDRGDGYTF.

This sequence joins TRBV19 and TRBJ1-1, with D possibly being TRBD1 (5 bases). This CDR3 region has 12 residues. Germline CDR1 reads LNHDA; CDR2 reads SQIVND (reference sequence). V was shortened by 9 bases and J by 1 base, with 9 bases between the two germline ends. This CDR3 is CASFDRNTEAFF. CDR3 nucleotides: TGTGCCAGCTTTGACAGGAACACTGAAGCTTTCTTT.

The chain has TRBV4-2 and TRBJ1-6; TRBD1 agrees at 9 bases. CDR1 is LGHNA, CDR2 YNFKEQ, per germline. This CDR3 spans 15 amino acids. V lost 5 bases to trimming and J lost 9 bases; unmatched junction nucleotides: 8. The CDR3 loop reads CASSTRDREGSPLHF. CDR3 nucleotide sequence: TGTGCCAGCAGCACCCGGGACAGGGAAGGTTCACCCCTCCACTTT.

The rearrangement joins TRBV5-1 to TRBJ2-4, with 8 bases lining up with TRBD2. This CDR3 is built from 14 residues. V lost 4 bases, J lost 2 bases, and 2 bases stayed unmatched. CDR1 is SGHRS and CDR2 is YFSETQ in the germline V gene. The CDR3 DNA reads as TGCGCCAGCAGCCCGGGGGGGCCCAAAAACATTCAGTACTTC. Translating it yields CASSPGGPKNIQYF.

About this clone: Other DNA sequences in the same sample also yield this CDR3. J is TRBJ1-4 and V is TRBV6-5, with D perhaps TRBD1 (6 bases). The CDR3 consists of 14 residues. Germline V CDR1 and CDR2: MNHEY, SVGAGI. Deletions cut 6 bases from V and 4 bases from J, with 12 bases between. CDR3 protein: CASSRTVNNEKLFF. In DNA, the CDR3 is TGTGCCAGCAGCCGGACAGTAAATAATGAAAAACTGTTTTTT.

For the CDR3, the DNA is TGTGCCACCAGCAGGAGTGCCCAACCGCGGGAAAAACTGTTTTTT. Translating it yields CATSRSAQPREKLFF. The chain has TRBV15 and TRBJ1-4; the D is unclear. The germline V and J ends were trimmed by 3 bases and 8 bases, with 16 bases remaining between them. This CDR3 comprises 15 residues. From germline, CDR1 is LNHNV and CDR2 YYDKDF (reference sequence).

V is TRBV5-1 and J is TRBJ1-2; 8 positions agree with TRBD1. V lost 4 bases to trimming and J lost 7 bases; unmatched junction nucleotides: 12. The CDR3 totals 15 residues. In germline, CDR1 is SGHRS, CDR2 YFSETQ. For the CDR3, the DNA is TGCGCCAGCAGCCCGGGGACAGGTGCTCTTTCTGGCTACACCTTC. Translated, it gives CASSPGTGALSGYTF.

This chain uses TRBV9 with TRBJ2-1; TRBD2 agrees at 9 bases. Germline CDR1 reads SGDLS; CDR2 reads YYNGEE. The junction had 23 bases not matched to a gene; V was cut back by 4 bases and J by 9 bases. The CDR3 is 19 residues long. CDR3 nucleotides: TGTGCCAGCAGCCGCACGTACTCCTGGGGCGGGGGGGCGTCGGCTGAGCAGTTCTTC. It codes for CASSRTYSWGGGASAEQFF.

The rearrangement links TRBV28 to TRBJ2-1, with D perhaps TRBD1 (6 bases). V lost 5 bases and J lost 4, with 15 bases in between. The CDR3 totals 15 residues. Germline V gives CDR1 MDHEN, CDR2 SYDVKM. The CDR3 here is CASSPGESVYNEQFF. The CDR3, as DNA: TGTGCCAGCAGTCCAGGGGAATCCGTGTACAATGAGCAGTTCTTC.

V is TRBV28 and J is TRBJ1-2, with 7 bases aligning to TRBD1. Germline lookup yields CDR1 MDHEN and CDR2 SYDVKM. V was pared by 2 bases and J by 7 bases, with 1 base of the junction left unmatched. The CDR3 sequence is 12 residues long. The CDR3, as DNA: TGTGCCAGCAGTTTACGACAGGGTGGCTACACCTTC. Encoded protein: CASSLRQGGYTF.

The rearrangement uses TRBV6-5 and TRBJ2-7; 10 bases fit TRBD1. Trimming removed 5 bases from V and 2 bases from J; junction bases left unmatched: 6. CDR1 MNHEY and CDR2 SVGAGI come from the germline V gene. This CDR3 has 15 amino acids. Here the CDR3 reads CASSTSGTGAYEQYF. The CDR3 nucleotides are TGTGCCAGCAGTACGTCAGGGACAGGGGCCTACGAGCAGTACTTC.

The rearrangement joins TRBV2 to TRBJ2-6, with a weak D call TRBD1 (6 bases). Germline loops: CDR1 SNHLY, CDR2 FYNNEI. V was pared by 5 bases and J by 2 bases, with 10 bases between. This CDR3 has 15 residues. The CDR3 sequence: CASSPEGAGANVLTF. The CDR3 coding sequence is TGTGCCAGCAGTCCTGAGGGGGCTGGGGCCAACGTCCTGACTTTC.

V is TRBV5-1 and J is TRBJ1-2, with D unclear. The germline gives CDR1 SGHRS, CDR2 YFSETQ. Trimming left V 1 base short and J 4 bases short, with 17 bases between. The CDR3 spans 16 residues. CDR3 coding DNA: TGCGCCAGCAGCTTGAACTACATAGGAAATCCCTATGGCTACACCTTC. This encodes CASSLNYIGNPYGYTF.

The chain carries TRBV18 and TRBJ1-6; perhaps TRBD1 as D (6 bases). CDR3 size: 16 residues. Trimming cost V 5 bases and J 2 bases, with 13 bases left between them. CDR1 is KGHSH, CDR2 LQKENI, per germline. CDR3 sequence reads: CASSKTGEAYNSPLHF. CDR3 DNA sequence: TGTGCCAGCTCAAAGACAGGAGAGGCCTATAATTCACCCCTCCACTTT.

V and J are TRBV5-1 and TRBJ2-3; 9 bases are shared with TRBD1. The germline CDR1 and CDR2 sequences are SGHRS and YFSETQ. The V gene end was trimmed by 0 bases and the J gene end by 0 bases; junction bases not matched to a gene: 5. The CDR3 length is 17 residues. The CDR3 bases are TGCGCCAGCAGCTTGGGCCTGGGACAGGGAAGCACAGATACGCAGTATTTT. Translated: CASSLGLGQGSTDTQYF. Full variable domain (remainder filled in from reference TRBV5-1 and TRBJ2-3): KAGVTQTPRYLIKTRGQQVTLSCSPISGHRSVSWYQQTPGQGLQFLFEYFSETQRNKGNFPGRFSGRQFSNSRSEMNVSTLELGDSALYLCASSLGLGQGSTDTQYFGPGTRLTVL.

DNA of the CDR3: TGTGCCAGCAGCCAAGTATCCAGGGGGCTATCGGGGAACACTGAAGCTTTCTTT. Amino acid sequence: CASSQVSRGLSGNTEAFF. The chain links TRBV4-2 to TRBJ1-1, with 8 bases identical to TRBD1. The CDR3 totals 18 residues. Germline CDR1 and CDR2: LGHNA and YNFKEQ. Trimming took 1 base from V and 1 from J; bases not matched to a gene: 11.

The rearrangement joins TRBV4-2 to TRBJ1-1, with a weak D call TRBD1 (5 bases). Per the germline V gene, CDR1 is LGHNA and CDR2 is YNFKEQ. The CDR3 runs 17 residues. The germline V and J ends were trimmed by 0 bases and 0 bases, with 14 bases remaining between them. The CDR3 nucleotides read TGTGCCAGCAGCCAAGATCCTCCGGGGGTCATGAACACTGAAGCTTTCTTT. Translation gives CASSQDPPGVMNTEAFF.

The J gene is TRBJ1-1, the V gene TRBV5-4; weak D call: TRBD1 (6 bases). V was trimmed by 2 bases and J by 4 bases, leaving 12 bases between them. This CDR3 region has 14 residues. Germline CDR1 SGHNT, CDR2 YYREEE (reference sequence). CDR3 sequence (DNA): TGTGCCAGCAGCTTACTTGGGGGGGCCACTGAAGCTTTCTTT. It translates to CASSLLGGATEAFF.

CDR3 loop: CASSQARLTQGEATEAFF. CDR3 in DNA: TGCGCCAGCAGCCAAGCCCGTTTGACCCAGGGGGAAGCCACTGAAGCTTTCTTT. V is TRBV4-1 and J is TRBJ1-1, with 7 nucleotides matching TRBD1. The ends lost 1 base at V and 4 bases at J; junction bases unmatched: 15. The V gene's germline CDR1 is MGHRA and CDR2 YSYEKL. This CDR3 comprises 18 residues.

The chain recombines TRBV4-1 with TRBJ2-5; no clear D gene. The CDR3 consists of 15 residues. CDR1 is MGHRA, CDR2 YSYEKL, per germline. Trimming took 0 bases from V and 2 from J, leaving 10 bases between them. CDR3 DNA: TGCGCCAGCAGCCAAGATAGCCTCACACAAGAGACCCAGTACTTC. Translated, it gives CASSQDSLTQETQYF.

Here the CDR3 DNA reads TGTGCCAGCAGCGCCTTCACTCTACAGGGGGACACTGAAGCTTTCTTT. Amino acid sequence: CASSAFTLQGDTEAFF. This sequence joins TRBV11-2 and TRBJ1-1; TRBD1 agrees at 8 bases. The CDR3 is 16 residues long. Germline V gene lookup returns CDR1 SGHAT and CDR2 FQNNGV. V dropped 5 bases and J dropped 3; count of bases not matched to a gene: 11.

The V call is TRBV5-1, the J call TRBJ2-1; tentative D call: TRBD2 (5 bases). The CDR3 spans 15 residues. Trimming took off 2 bases at V and 5 bases at J, with 14 bases between the two ends. Per the germline V gene, CDR1 is SGHRS and CDR2 is YFSETQ. CDR3 sequence reads: CASSFPGSQDNEQFF. The CDR3 DNA sequence: TGCGCCAGCAGCTTTCCGGGATCCCAGGACAATGAGCAGTTCTTC.

The V and J genes are TRBV6-5 and TRBJ1-1; no clear D. V dropped 4 bases and J dropped 2 bases, with 5 bases sitting between them. Germline CDR1 is MNHEY and CDR2 is SVGAGI. The CDR3 sequence is 12 residues long. The CDR3 loop reads CASSSVNTEAFF. The CDR3 coding sequence is TGTGCCAGCAGTTCGGTTAACACTGAAGCTTTCTTT.

The CDR3 DNA reads as TGTGCCATCTTCGGGGAAAACGAGCAGTACGTC. It is translated as CAIFGENEQYV. This chain connects TRBV10-3 to TRBJ2-7; TRBD2 might be the D (5 bases). Germline CDR1 and CDR2: ENHRY and SYGVKD. The CDR3 runs 11 residues. V shed 8 bases and J shed 5 bases, with 10 bases lying between them.